In its sample, the clone carrying this TCR beta chain was seen a few times. Its antigen is unknown. The data are from a study of OX40 agonist ivuxolimab in advanced cancers. Whole-study context: Over 30% of patients had received prior checkpoint inhibitor therapy.

Assay used: immunoSEQ multiplex PCR; TCRdb lists only in-frame clones, some missing. The table has over 70,000 clones, nearly 90% seen once. This CDR3 has 17 amino acids. Germline assignment: CDR1 LGHNT and CDR2 FRNRAP. Deletions cut 4 bases from V and 0 bases from J, with 19 bases between. Study-wide results and caveats: Patients who responded partially at 0.1-3.0 mg/kg showed clonal expansion ranking among the lowest.

This sequence was found in an adult with an advanced solid tumor such as melanoma, head and neck, liver or kidney cancer. The chain carries TRBV12-5 and TRBJ2-7; D might be TRBD1 or TRBD2, each matching 5 bases. The input for sequencing was CD4+ or CD8+ T cells sorted from blood, taken in a trial of the OX40 agonist ivuxolimab. In DNA, the CDR3 is TGTGCTAGTGGTTCCAGAACCGGGACCGTTATCTCCTACGAGCAGTACTTC. Amino acids: CASGSRTGTVISYEQYF.